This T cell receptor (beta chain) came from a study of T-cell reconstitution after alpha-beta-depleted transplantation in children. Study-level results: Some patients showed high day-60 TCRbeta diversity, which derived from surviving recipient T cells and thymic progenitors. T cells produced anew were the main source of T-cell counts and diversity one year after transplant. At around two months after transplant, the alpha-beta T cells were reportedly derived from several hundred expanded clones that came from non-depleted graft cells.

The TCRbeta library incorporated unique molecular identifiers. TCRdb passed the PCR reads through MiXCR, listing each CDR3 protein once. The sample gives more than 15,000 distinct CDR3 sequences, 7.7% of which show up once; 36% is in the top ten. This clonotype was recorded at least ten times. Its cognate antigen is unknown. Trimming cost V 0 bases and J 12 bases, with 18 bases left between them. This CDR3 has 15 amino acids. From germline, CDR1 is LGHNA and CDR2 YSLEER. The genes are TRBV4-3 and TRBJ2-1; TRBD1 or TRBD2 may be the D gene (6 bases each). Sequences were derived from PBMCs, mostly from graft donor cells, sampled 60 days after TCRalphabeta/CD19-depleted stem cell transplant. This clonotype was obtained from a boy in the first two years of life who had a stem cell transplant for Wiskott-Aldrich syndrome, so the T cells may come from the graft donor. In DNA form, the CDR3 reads TGCGCCAGCAGCCAAGATTTTGCGGTCAGGGGAGGGCAGTTCTTC. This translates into CASSQDFAVRGGQFF.